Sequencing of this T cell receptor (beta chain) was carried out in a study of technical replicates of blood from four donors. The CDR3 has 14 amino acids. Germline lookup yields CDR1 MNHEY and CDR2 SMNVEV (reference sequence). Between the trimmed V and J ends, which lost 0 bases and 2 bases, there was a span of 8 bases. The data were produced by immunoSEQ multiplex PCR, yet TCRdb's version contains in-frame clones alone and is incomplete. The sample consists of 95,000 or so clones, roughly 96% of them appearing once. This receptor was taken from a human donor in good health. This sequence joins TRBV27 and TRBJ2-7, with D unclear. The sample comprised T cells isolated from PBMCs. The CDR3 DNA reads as TGTGCCAGCAGTTTATCGCGCGGAGCCTACGAGCAGTACTTC. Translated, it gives CASSLSRGAYEQYF.